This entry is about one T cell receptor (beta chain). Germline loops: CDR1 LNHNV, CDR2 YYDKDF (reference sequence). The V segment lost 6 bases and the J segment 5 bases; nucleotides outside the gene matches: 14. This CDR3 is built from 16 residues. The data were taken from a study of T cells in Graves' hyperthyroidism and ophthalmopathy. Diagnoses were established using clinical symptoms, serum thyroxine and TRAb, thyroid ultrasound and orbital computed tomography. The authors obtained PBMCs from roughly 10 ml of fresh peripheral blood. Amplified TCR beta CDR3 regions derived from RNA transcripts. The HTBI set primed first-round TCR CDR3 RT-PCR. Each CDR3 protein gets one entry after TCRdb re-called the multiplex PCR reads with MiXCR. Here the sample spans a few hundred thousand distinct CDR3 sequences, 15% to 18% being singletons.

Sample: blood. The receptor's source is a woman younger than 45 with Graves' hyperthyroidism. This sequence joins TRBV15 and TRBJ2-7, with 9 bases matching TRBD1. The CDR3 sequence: CATRTVPGQGDHEQYF. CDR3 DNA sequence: TGTGCCACCAGAACCGTGCCGGGACAGGGCGACCACGAGCAGTACTTC.